One and the same sample provided the 18 T cell receptor beta chains below, sequenced in a study of T cells in Graves' hyperthyroidism and ophthalmopathy. TCR beta CDR3 regions were amplified from RNA. TCR CDR3 underwent first-round RT-PCR with the HTBI primer set. TCRdb itself ran the multiplex PCR reads through MiXCR, one entry per CDR3 protein. There are about 350,000 distinct CDR3 sequences in the sample; roughly 13% occur only once, and under 30% lies in the top ten. The sequenced sample was blood. These receptor sequences come from a woman in her 30s with Graves' hyperthyroidism.

In its sample, this clonotype was seen many times. This chain links TRBV28 with TRBJ2-7, with 9 bases aligning to TRBD1. The CDR3 is 16 amino acids. V shed 7 bases and J 0 bases; nucleotides not matched to a gene: 10. The germline gives CDR1 MDHEN, CDR2 SYDVKM. CDR3 sequence: CASTPDRGPHSYEQYF. DNA for the CDR3: TGTGCCAGCACCCCGGACAGGGGACCTCACTCCTACGAGCAGTACTTC.

Remarks on this clonotype: A much larger clone is a single base away; this may be a read error. The V call is TRBV2, the J call TRBJ2-1; D unclear. The CDR3 consists of 14 residues. Looked up from germline, CDR1 is SNHLY and CDR2 is FYNNEI. DNA for the CDR3: TGTGCCACCCTCCTACCGCCATCCTGCAATGAGCAGTTCTTC. Translation gives CATLLPPSCNEQFF.

V is TRBV19 and J is TRBJ2-2; the match to TRBD1 covers 8 bases. Trimming took 4 bases from V and 0 from J; bases not matched to a gene: 4. Per germline, CDR1 LNHDA and CDR2 SQIVND (reference sequence). The CDR3 extends over 16 amino acids. The chain's CDR3 is CASSTRQGSNTGELFF. CDR3 DNA: TGTGCCAGTAGTACAAGACAGGGGTCGAACACCGGGGAGCTGTTTTTT. Looking up the rest from reference TRBV19 and TRBJ2-2 gives the full variable domain: DGGITQSPKYLFRKEGQNVTLSCEQNLNHDAMYWYRQDPGQGLRLIYYSQIVNDFQKGDIAEGYSVSREKKESFPLTVTSAQKNPTAFYLCASSTRQGSNTGELFFGEGSRLTVL.

In its sample, this clonotype was seen many times. J is TRBJ2-2 and V is TRBV11-2; no definite D call. Germline CDR1 and CDR2: SGHAT and FQNNGV. The length of the CDR3 is 14 residues. V lost 8 bases, J lost 4 bases, and 14 bases lay in between. The CDR3 loop reads CASEGELGTGELFF. CDR3 nucleotides: TGTGCCAGCGAAGGAGAATTGGGCACCGGGGAGCTGTTTTTT.

The CDR3 DNA is TGCAGTGCTAGAGGGACTAGCGGGAGAGCTAACACCGGGGAGCTGTTTTTT. Its translation: CSARGTSGRANTGELFF. J is TRBJ2-2 and V is TRBV20-1; 13 nucleotides align to TRBD2. This CDR3 is 17 amino acids long. CDR1 and CDR2 (germline): DFQATT, SNEGSKA (reference sequence). V was clipped by 1 base and J by 2 bases; unmatched bases: 4.

There are many counts of this clonotype. The V call is TRBV20-1, the J call TRBJ2-5; 7 bases line up with TRBD1. J lost 7 bases, V lost 1 base, and 6 bases had no gene match. Germline V gives CDR1 DFQATT, CDR2 SNEGSKA (reference sequence). The CDR3 is 13 amino acids. CDR3 region: CSARAWTGVTQYF. The CDR3 DNA sequence: TGCAGTGCTAGAGCTTGGACAGGCGTGACCCAGTACTTC.

This chain joins TRBV20-1 and TRBJ1-3; unclear D gene. V lost 6 bases and J lost 5, with 20 bases in between. Per the germline V gene, CDR1 is DFQATT and CDR2 is SNEGSKA (reference sequence). The CDR3 has 15 residues. CDR3 bases: TGCAGTGCGGTCGGGCGTCTGGACGGCCGAAACACCATATATTTT. Amino acids: CSAVGRLDGRNTIYF.

The V call is TRBV6-2 or TRBV6-3, the J call TRBJ2-7; 11 nucleotides line up with TRBD2. Per germline, CDR1 MNHEY and CDR2 SVGEGT. Trimming took 6 bases from V and 2 from J; bases not matched to a gene: 3. This CDR3 contains 14 residues. CDR3 amino acids: CASRGTSGTYEQYF. In nucleotides, the CDR3 is TGTGCCAGCAGAGGGACTAGCGGTACCTACGAGCAGTACTTC.

This clonotype was recorded at least ten times. CDR3 nucleotide sequence: TGTGCCACCCTCGGGGTAGCGGGAGGATTAAACAATGAGCAGTTCTTC. Its translation: CATLGVAGGLNNEQFF. This chain links TRBV28 with TRBJ2-1; TRBD2 matches 10 bases. The CDR3 totals 16 residues. Germline V gene data show CDR1 as MDHEN and CDR2 as SYDVKM. V lost 10 bases, J lost 5 bases, and 14 bases stayed unmatched.

This clonotype was found many times. V gene TRBV20-1 combines with J gene TRBJ2-1, with 15 bases that match TRBD2. Trimming at V came to 6 bases and at J to 6 bases, leaving 9 bases not matched to a gene. This CDR3 contains 16 residues. Germline assignment: CDR1 DFQATT and CDR2 SNEGSKA (reference sequence). This CDR3 is CSARGLAGGLTNEQFF. In DNA, the CDR3 is TGCAGTGCCCGGGGACTAGCGGGAGGCTTGACCAATGAGCAGTTCTTC.

The chain uses TRBV6-2 or TRBV6-3 and TRBJ1-5, with D unresolved. CDR3 length equals 14 residues. The V end was cut by 4 bases, the J end by 4 bases, with 11 bases between. Germline-derived CDR1 and CDR2 are MNHEY and SVGEGT. CDR3 DNA: TGTGCCAGCAGTTGTCAGTCGGGGAATCAGCCCCAGCATTTT. It translates to CASSCQSGNQPQHF.

This sequence joins TRBV7-9 and TRBJ2-1; TRBD2 matches 11 bases. This CDR3 has 17 amino acids. Germline V CDR1 and CDR2: SEHNR, FQNEAQ (reference sequence). V dropped 0 bases and J dropped 6; count of bases not matched to a gene: 7. The CDR3 nucleotides are TGTGCCAGCAGCTTAGCGTTTGAACTAGCGGGAGTCAATGAGCAGTTCTTC. Translating it yields CASSLAFELAGVNEQFF.

This clonotype was detected ten times or more. The rearrangement uses TRBV12-3 or TRBV12-4 and TRBJ1-5, with 7 bases aligning to TRBD1. CDR3 length equals 14 residues. The ends lost 5 bases at V and 5 bases at J; junction bases unmatched: 6. This chain's CDR3 is CASSLIDRDQPQHF. Written as DNA, the CDR3 is TGTGCCAGCAGTCTAATCGACAGGGATCAGCCCCAGCATTTT.

This clonotype was seen at least ten times. V is TRBV12-3 or TRBV12-4 and J is TRBJ1-4; D is ambiguous. This CDR3 has 12 residues. Deletions cut 6 bases from V and 8 bases from J, with 10 bases between. The CDR3 DNA is TGTGCCAGCAGCTCAGGATTCGAAAAACTGTTTTTT. This gives the protein CASSSGFEKLFF.

CDR3 loop: CASEFRDRVPHEQFF. DNA for the CDR3: TGTGCCAGCGAGTTCCGGGACAGGGTACCTCATGAGCAGTTCTTC. V gene TRBV18 combines with J gene TRBJ2-1, with 9 bases aligning to TRBD1. J was trimmed by 8 bases and V by 8 bases; bases with no gene match: 13. Per the germline V gene, CDR1 is KGHSH and CDR2 is LQKENI. The CDR3 has 15 amino acids.

The chain recombines TRBV6-1 with TRBJ2-1; D ambiguous. The CDR3 is 15 amino acids. V was clipped by 7 bases and J by 7 bases, with 20 bases between them. The germline V gene has CDR1 MNHNS and CDR2 SASEGT. The DNA for the CDR3 is TGTGCCAGCACTAACGGTTGGTGGGTGGGGAATGAGCAGTTCTTC. It encodes CASTNGWWVGNEQFF.

The CDR3 is CASSRAGLENTIYF. As DNA, the CDR3 is TGTGCCAGCAGCCGGGCGGGACTGGAAAACACCATATATTTT. This sequence joins TRBV6-2 or TRBV6-3 and TRBJ1-3; the D gene is possibly TRBD1 (5 bases). The CDR3 has 14 amino acids. CDR1 and CDR2 from the germline V gene are MNHEY and SVGEGT. Trimming left V 6 bases short and J 6 bases short, with 15 bases between.

DNA of the CDR3: TGTGCCTGGGGGGAGGATGGCTACACCTTC. Translating gives CAWGEDGYTF. The chain carries TRBV30 and TRBJ1-2; the D is unclear. This CDR3 has 10 residues. V lost 5 bases, J lost 6 bases, and 7 bases lay in between. CDR1 is GTSNPN and CDR2 is SVGIG in the germline V gene (reference sequence).